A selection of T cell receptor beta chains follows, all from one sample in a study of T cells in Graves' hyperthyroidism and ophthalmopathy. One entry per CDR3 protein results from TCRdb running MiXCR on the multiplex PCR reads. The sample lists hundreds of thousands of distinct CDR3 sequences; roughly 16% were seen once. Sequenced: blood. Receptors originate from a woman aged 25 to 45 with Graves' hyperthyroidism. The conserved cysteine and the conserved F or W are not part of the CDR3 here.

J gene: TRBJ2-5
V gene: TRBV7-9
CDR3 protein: ASSLTQGGETQY

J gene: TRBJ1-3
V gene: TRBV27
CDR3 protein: ASSLWGPPSSGNTIY

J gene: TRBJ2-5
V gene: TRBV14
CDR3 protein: ASSNWASRETQY

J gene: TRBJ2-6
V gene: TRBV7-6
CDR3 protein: ASSELGGRSPGANVLT

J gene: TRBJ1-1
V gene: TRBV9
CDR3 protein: ASSVGVQGRGTEAF

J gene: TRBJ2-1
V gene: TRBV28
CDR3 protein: ASTSGGF

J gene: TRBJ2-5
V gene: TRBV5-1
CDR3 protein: ASSWDRELETQY

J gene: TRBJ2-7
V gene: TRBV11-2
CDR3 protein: ASSPPGVADLNEQY

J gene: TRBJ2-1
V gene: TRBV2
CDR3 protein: ASRTSGGEGEQF

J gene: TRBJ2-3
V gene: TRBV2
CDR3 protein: ASSGESGLTTDTQY